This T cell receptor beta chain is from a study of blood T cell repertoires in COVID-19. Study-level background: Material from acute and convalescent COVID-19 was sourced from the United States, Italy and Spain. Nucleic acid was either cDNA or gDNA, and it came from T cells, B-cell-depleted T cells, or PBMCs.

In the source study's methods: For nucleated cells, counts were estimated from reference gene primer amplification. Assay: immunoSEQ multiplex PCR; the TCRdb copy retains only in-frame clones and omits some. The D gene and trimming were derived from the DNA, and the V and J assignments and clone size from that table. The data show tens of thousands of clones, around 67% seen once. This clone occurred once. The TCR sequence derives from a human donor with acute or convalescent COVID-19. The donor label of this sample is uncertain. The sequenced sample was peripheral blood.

As DNA, the CDR3 is TGTGCCAGCAGTTACTCGCCTTCCCCAGGGGGCCGCAATCAGCCCCAGCATTTT. Encoded protein: CASSYSPSPGGRNQPQHF. V and J are TRBV6-2 or TRBV6-3 and TRBJ1-5, with 8 bases fitting TRBD1. CDR1 and CDR2 (germline): MNHEY, SVGEGT. The ends lost 0 bases at V and 2 bases at J; junction bases unmatched: 9. The CDR3 runs 18 residues.